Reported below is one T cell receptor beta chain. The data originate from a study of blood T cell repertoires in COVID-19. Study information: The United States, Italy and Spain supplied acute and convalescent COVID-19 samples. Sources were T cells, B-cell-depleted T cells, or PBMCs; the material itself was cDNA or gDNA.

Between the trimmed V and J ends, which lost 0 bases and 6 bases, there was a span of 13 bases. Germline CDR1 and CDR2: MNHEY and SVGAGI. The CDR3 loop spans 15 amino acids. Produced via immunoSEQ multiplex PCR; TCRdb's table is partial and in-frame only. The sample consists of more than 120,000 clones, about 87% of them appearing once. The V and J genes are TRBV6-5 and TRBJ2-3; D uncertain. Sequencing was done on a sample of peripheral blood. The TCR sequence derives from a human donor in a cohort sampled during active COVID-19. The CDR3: CASSYSNPGPDTQYF. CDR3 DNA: TGTGCCAGCAGTTACTCGAACCCAGGTCCCGATACGCAGTATTTT.